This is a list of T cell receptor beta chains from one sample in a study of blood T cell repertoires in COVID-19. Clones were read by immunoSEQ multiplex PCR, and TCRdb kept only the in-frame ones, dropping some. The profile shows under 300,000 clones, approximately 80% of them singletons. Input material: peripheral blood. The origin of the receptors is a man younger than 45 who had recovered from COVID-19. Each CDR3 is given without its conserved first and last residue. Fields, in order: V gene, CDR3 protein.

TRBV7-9 ASSLVAPRGRSEAF
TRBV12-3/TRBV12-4 ASSPGGRNEQF
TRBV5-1 ASSLGPGTGNQPQH
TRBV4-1 ASSQDGVRQGEQY
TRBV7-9 ASSSDWGRGLVDTEAF
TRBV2 ASSIDWGGNQPQH
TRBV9 ASSVAEGRIGEKLF
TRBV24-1 ATSDPLAGKNNEQF
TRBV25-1 ASSGWTGVDNEQF
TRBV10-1 ASSQGPGELF
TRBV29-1 SALRGSSGYT
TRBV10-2 ASIPGGGQIHTQDTQY
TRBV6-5 ASSTGTGALDTQY
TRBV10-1 ASSRDSSNTGELF
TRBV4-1 ASSQGPGGGGETQY
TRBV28 ASRLGGTAYEQY